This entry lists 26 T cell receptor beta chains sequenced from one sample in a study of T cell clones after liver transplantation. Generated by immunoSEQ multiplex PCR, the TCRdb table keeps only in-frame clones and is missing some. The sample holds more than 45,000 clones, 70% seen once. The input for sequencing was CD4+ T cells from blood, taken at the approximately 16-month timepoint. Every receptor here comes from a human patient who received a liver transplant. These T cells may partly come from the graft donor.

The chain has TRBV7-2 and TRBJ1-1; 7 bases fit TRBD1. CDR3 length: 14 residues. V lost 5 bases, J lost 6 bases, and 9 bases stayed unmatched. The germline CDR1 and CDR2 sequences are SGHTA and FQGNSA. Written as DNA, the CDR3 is TGTGCCAGCAGCCAACGGACAGGTCTGGCTGAAGCTTTCTTT. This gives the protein CASSQRTGLAEAFF.

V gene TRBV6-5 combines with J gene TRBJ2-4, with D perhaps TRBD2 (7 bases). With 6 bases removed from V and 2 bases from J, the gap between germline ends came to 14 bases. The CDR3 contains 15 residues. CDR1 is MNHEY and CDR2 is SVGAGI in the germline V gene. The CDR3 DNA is TGTGCCAGCAGGAAGGGGGGGACTACCAAAAACATTCAGTACTTC. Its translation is CASRKGGTTKNIQYF.

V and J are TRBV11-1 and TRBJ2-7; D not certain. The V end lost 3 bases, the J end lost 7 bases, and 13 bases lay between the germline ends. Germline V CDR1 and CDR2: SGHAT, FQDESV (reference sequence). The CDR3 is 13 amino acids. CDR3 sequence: CASSFTVTKEQYF. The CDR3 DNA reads TGTGCCAGCAGCTTCACAGTTACTAAAGAGCAGTACTTC.

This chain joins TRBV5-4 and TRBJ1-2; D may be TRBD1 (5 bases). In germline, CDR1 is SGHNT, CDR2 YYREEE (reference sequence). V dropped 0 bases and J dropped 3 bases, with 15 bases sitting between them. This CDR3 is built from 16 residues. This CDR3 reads CASSLVAGTADYGYTF. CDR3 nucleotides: TGTGCCAGCAGCTTGGTGGCCGGGACCGCCGACTATGGCTACACCTTC.

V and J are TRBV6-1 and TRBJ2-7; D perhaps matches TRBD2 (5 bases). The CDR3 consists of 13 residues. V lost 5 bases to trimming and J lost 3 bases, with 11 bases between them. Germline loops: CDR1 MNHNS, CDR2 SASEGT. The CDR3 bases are TGTGCCAGCAGTCCCCCGGGGAGCTACGAGCAGTACTTC. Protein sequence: CASSPPGSYEQYF.

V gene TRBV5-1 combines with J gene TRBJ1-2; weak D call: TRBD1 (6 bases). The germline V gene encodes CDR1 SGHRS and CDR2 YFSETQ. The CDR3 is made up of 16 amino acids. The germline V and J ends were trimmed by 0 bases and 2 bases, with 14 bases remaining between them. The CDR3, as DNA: TGCGCCAGCAGCTTGGAAGCGGGGGCAGGAAACTATGGCTACACCTTC. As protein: CASSLEAGAGNYGYTF.

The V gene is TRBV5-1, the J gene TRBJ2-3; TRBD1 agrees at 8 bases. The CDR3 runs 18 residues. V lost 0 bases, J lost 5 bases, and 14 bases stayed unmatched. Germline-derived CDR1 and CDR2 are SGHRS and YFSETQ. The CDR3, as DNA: TGCGCCAGCAGCTTGGGTTCGGGGACAGGAAATGTTGGAGATACGCAGTATTTT. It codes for CASSLGSGTGNVGDTQYF.

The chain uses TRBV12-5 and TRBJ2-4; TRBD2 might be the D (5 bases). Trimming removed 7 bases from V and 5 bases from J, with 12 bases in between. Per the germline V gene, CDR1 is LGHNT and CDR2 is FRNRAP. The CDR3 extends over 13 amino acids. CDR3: CASADGGENIQYF. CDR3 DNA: TGTGCTAGTGCCGATGGAGGCGAAAACATTCAGTACTTC.

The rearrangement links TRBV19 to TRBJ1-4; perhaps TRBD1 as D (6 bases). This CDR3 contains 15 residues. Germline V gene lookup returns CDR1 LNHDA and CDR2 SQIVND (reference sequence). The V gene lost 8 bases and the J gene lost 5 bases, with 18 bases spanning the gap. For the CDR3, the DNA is TGTGCCAGTGCTAGGTCGGCAGGGGAAAATGAAAAACTGTTTTTT. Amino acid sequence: CASARSAGENEKLFF.

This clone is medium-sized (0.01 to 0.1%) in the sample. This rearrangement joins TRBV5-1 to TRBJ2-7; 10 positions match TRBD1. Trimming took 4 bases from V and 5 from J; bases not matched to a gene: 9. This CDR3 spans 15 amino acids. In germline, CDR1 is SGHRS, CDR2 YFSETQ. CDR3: CASSLEGQGNDEQYF. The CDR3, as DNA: TGCGCCAGCAGCCTGGAGGGACAGGGGAACGACGAGCAGTACTTC.

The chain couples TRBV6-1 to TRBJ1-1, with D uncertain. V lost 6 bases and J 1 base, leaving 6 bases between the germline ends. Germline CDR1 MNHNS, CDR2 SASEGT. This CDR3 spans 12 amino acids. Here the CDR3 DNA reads TGTGCCAGCAGGATGCGGAACACTGAAGCTTTCTTT. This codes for CASRMRNTEAFF.

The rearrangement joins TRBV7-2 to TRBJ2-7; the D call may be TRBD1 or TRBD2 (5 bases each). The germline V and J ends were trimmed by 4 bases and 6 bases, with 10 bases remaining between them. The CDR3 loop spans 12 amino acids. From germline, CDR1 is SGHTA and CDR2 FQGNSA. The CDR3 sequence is CASSSGTTEQYV. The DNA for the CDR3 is TGTGCCAGCAGCTCCGGGACCACCGAGCAGTACGTC.

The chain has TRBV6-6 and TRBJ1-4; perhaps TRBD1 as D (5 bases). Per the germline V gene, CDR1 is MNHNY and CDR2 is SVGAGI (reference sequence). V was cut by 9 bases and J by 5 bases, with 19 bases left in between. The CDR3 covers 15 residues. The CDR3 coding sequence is TGTGCCAGTTTATCTAGCAGGGAGCCAAATGAAAAACTGTTTTTT. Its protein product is CASLSSREPNEKLFF.

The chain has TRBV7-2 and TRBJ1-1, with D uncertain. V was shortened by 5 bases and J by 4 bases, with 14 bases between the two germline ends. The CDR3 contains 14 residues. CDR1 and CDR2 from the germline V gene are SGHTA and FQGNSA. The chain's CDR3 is CASSPRKIGTEAFF. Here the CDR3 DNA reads TGTGCCAGCAGCCCAAGGAAGATTGGCACTGAAGCTTTCTTT.

As DNA, the CDR3 is TGTGCCAGCAGCTCAAGCGACAGAGTTCGTACAGATACGCAGTATTTT. Translating it yields CASSSSDRVRTDTQYF. The chain carries TRBV11-3 and TRBJ2-3, with TRBD1 as a possible D gene (5 bases). V was pared by 4 bases and J by 3 bases, with 17 bases between. CDR3 length: 16 amino acids. Germline V gene lookup returns CDR1 SGHNT and CDR2 YENEEA.

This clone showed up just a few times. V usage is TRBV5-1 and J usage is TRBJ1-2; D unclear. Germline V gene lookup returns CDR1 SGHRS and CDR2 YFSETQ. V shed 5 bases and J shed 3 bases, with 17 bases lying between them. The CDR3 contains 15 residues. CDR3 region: CASSVSRIGDYGYTF. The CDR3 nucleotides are TGCGCCAGCAGTGTCTCTCGAATCGGAGACTATGGCTACACCTTC. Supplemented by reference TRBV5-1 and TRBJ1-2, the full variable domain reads KAGVTQTPRYLIKTRGQQVTLSCSPISGHRSVSWYQQTPGQGLQFLFEYFSETQRNKGNFPGRFSGRQFSNSRSEMNVSTLELGDSALYLCASSVSRIGDYGYTFGSGTRLTVV.

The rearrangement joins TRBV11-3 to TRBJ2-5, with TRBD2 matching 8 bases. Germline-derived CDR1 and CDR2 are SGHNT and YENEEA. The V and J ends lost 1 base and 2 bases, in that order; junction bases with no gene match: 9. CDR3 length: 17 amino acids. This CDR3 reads CASSLGGTSLPQETQYF. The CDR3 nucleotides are TGTGCCAGCAGCTTAGGGGGGACTAGTCTACCACAAGAGACCCAGTACTTC.

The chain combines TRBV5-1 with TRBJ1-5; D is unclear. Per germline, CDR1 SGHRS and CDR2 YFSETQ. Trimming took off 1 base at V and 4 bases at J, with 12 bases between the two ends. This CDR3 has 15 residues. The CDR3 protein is CASSLSAGMNQPQHF. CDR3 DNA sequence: TGCGCCAGCAGCTTGTCGGCGGGAATGAATCAGCCCCAGCATTTT.

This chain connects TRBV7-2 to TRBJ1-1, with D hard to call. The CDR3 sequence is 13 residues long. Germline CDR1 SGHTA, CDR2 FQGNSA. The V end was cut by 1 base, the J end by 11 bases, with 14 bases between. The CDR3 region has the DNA TGTGCCAGCAGCTTAGATTTGGATTTGAGGGCTTTCTTT. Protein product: CASSLDLDLRAFF.

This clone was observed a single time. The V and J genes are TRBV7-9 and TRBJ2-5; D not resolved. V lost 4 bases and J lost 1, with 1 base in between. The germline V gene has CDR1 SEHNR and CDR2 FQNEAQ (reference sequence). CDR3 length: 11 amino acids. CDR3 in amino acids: CASSSQETQYF. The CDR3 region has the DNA TGTGCCAGCAGCTCCCAAGAGACCCAGTACTTC.

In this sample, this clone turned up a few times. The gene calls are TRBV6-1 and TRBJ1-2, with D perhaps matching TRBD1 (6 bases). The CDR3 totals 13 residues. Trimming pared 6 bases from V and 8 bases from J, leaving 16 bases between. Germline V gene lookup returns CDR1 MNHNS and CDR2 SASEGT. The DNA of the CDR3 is TGTGCCAGCAGCCGTGACAGGATCGGCGGCTACACCTTC. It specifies CASSRDRIGGYTF.

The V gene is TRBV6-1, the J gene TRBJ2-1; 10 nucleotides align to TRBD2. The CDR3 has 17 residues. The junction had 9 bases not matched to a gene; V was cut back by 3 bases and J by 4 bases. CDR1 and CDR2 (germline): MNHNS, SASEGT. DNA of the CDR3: TGTGCCAGCAGTGATACCCTAGCGGGGGCCTCTTACAATGAGCAGTTCTTC. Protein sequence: CASSDTLAGASYNEQFF.

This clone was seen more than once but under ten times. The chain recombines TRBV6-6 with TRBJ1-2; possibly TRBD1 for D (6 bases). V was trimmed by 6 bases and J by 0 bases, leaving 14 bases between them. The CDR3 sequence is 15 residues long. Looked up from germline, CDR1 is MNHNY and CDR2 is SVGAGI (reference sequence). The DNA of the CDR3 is TGTGCCAGCAGATCCCCCGACAGGACTAACTATGGCTACACCTTC. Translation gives CASRSPDRTNYGYTF.

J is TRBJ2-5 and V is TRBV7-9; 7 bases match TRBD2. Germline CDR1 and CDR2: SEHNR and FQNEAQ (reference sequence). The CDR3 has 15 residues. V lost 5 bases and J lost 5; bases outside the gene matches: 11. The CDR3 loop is CASSRAGVLKETQYF. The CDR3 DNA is TGTGCCAGCAGCCGGGCGGGGGTTCTCAAGGAGACCCAGTACTTC.

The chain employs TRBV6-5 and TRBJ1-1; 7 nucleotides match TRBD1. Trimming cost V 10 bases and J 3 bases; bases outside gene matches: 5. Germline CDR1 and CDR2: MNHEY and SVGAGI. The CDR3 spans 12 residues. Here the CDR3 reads CATAGTDTEAFF. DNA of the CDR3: TGTGCCACCGCAGGGACAGACACTGAAGCTTTCTTT.

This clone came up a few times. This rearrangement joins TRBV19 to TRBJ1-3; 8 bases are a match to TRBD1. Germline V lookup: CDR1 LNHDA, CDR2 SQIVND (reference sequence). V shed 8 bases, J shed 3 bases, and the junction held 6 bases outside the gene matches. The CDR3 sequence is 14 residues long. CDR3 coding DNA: TGTGCCAGTGCTGGACAGGGCGTTGGAAACACCATATATTTT. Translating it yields CASAGQGVGNTIYF.